These 10 T cell receptor beta chains were sequenced from one sample in a study of blood T cell repertoires in COVID-19. Assay: immunoSEQ multiplex PCR; the TCRdb copy retains only in-frame clones and omits some. The sample consists of fewer than 200,000 clones, 80% to 90% of them appearing once. The sample taken for sequencing was peripheral blood. These receptors were collected from a man in his forties or fifties with active or convalescent COVID-19.

The chain carries TRBV7-9 and TRBJ1-2, with 9 bases fitting TRBD1. CDR3 length: 15 residues. The germline V gene encodes CDR1 SEHNR and CDR2 FQNEAQ (reference sequence). Unmatched junction bases numbered 3, after V lost 4 bases and J lost 0 bases. The CDR3 DNA is TGTGCCAGCAGCTCGGACAGGGGCTCTAACTATGGCTACACCTTC. Translating it yields CASSSDRGSNYGYTF.

The V gene is TRBV30, the J gene TRBJ2-5; D is undetermined. Germline CDR1 reads GTSNPN; CDR2 reads SVGIG (reference sequence). The CDR3 contains 12 residues. V was cut by 0 bases and J by 5 bases, with 7 bases left in between. The CDR3 coding sequence is TGTGCCTGGAGTGTGTATCTGGAGACCCAGTACTTC. Translation gives CAWSVYLETQYF.

The chain couples TRBV6-2 or TRBV6-3 to TRBJ2-7, with a tentative D call TRBD1 (5 bases). The CDR3 length is 14 residues. Trimming stripped 0 bases from V and 1 base from J, with 7 bases between. Germline V lookup: CDR1 MNHEY, CDR2 SVGEGT. This chain's CDR3 is CASSYSGQSYEQYF. CDR3 DNA sequence: TGTGCCAGCAGTTACTCGGGGCAGTCCTACGAGCAGTACTTC.

This chain uses TRBV28 with TRBJ1-4; 8 bases are a match to TRBD1. The V and J ends lost 6 bases and 7 bases, in that order; junction bases with no gene match: 4. The CDR3 is made up of 13 amino acids. Looked up from germline, CDR1 is MDHEN and CDR2 is SYDVKM. This CDR3 is CASRSGQVEKLFF. DNA for the CDR3: TGTGCCAGCAGATCGGGACAGGTTGAAAAACTGTTTTTT.

This clone was seen only once. This chain links TRBV28 with TRBJ2-5; 9 bases agree with TRBD2. The CDR3 extends over 14 amino acids. Germline trimming cut 8 bases from V and 5 bases from J; bases unmatched to any gene: 9. Germline CDR1 and CDR2: MDHEN and SYDVKM. CDR3 sequence reads: CASLGAGGFETQYF. The CDR3 nucleotides are TGTGCCAGCCTTGGGGCGGGGGGGTTTGAGACCCAGTACTTC.

J is TRBJ1-6 and V is TRBV6-5, with no clear D. The CDR3 loop spans 14 amino acids. V shed 7 bases and J shed 6 bases, with 13 bases lying between them. The germline CDR1 and CDR2 sequences are MNHEY and SVGAGI. This CDR3 is CASISHTFNSPLHF. CDR3 DNA: TGTGCCAGCATTAGCCATACATTTAATTCACCCCTCCACTTT.

V usage is TRBV6-1 and J usage is TRBJ1-5; weak D call: TRBD1 (6 bases). Looked up from germline, CDR1 is MNHNS and CDR2 is SASEGT. The CDR3 loop spans 15 amino acids. The V end lost 0 bases, the J end lost 6 bases, and 12 bases lay between the germline ends. The CDR3 sequence is CASSEAPGATQPQHF. CDR3 coding DNA: TGTGCCAGCAGTGAAGCCCCAGGGGCGACTCAGCCCCAGCATTTT.

The V and J genes are TRBV6-6 and TRBJ2-3; 13 bases are a match to TRBD2. The CDR3 is 17 amino acids. The germline V gene encodes CDR1 MNHNY and CDR2 SVGAGI (reference sequence). Losses at the gene ends were 5 bases for V and 3 bases for J; bases not matched to a gene: 8. DNA for the CDR3: TGTGCCAGCAGTCCCAGGACTAGCGGGAGTTCGACAGATACGCAGTATTTT. Residues: CASSPRTSGSSTDTQYF.

This chain connects TRBV5-6 to TRBJ2-2, with D perhaps TRBD2 (6 bases). Germline CDR1 and CDR2: SGHDT and YYEEEE. V gave up 1 base and J gave up 4 bases, with 11 bases separating them. The CDR3 consists of 15 residues. CDR3 protein: CASSLPGGGTGELFF. CDR3 nucleotide sequence: TGTGCCAGCAGCTTGCCCGGGGGTGGCACCGGGGAGCTGTTTTTT.

The genes are TRBV7-9 and TRBJ2-7, with 8 bases fitting TRBD1. Per the germline V gene, CDR1 is SEHNR and CDR2 is FQNEAQ (reference sequence). This CDR3 has 15 residues. Trimming removed 4 bases from V and 2 bases from J; junction bases left unmatched: 7. The CDR3 DNA reads as TGTGCCAGCAGCTCCGAGGACAGGGTCGCCTACGAGCAGTACTTC. This gives the protein CASSSEDRVAYEQYF.